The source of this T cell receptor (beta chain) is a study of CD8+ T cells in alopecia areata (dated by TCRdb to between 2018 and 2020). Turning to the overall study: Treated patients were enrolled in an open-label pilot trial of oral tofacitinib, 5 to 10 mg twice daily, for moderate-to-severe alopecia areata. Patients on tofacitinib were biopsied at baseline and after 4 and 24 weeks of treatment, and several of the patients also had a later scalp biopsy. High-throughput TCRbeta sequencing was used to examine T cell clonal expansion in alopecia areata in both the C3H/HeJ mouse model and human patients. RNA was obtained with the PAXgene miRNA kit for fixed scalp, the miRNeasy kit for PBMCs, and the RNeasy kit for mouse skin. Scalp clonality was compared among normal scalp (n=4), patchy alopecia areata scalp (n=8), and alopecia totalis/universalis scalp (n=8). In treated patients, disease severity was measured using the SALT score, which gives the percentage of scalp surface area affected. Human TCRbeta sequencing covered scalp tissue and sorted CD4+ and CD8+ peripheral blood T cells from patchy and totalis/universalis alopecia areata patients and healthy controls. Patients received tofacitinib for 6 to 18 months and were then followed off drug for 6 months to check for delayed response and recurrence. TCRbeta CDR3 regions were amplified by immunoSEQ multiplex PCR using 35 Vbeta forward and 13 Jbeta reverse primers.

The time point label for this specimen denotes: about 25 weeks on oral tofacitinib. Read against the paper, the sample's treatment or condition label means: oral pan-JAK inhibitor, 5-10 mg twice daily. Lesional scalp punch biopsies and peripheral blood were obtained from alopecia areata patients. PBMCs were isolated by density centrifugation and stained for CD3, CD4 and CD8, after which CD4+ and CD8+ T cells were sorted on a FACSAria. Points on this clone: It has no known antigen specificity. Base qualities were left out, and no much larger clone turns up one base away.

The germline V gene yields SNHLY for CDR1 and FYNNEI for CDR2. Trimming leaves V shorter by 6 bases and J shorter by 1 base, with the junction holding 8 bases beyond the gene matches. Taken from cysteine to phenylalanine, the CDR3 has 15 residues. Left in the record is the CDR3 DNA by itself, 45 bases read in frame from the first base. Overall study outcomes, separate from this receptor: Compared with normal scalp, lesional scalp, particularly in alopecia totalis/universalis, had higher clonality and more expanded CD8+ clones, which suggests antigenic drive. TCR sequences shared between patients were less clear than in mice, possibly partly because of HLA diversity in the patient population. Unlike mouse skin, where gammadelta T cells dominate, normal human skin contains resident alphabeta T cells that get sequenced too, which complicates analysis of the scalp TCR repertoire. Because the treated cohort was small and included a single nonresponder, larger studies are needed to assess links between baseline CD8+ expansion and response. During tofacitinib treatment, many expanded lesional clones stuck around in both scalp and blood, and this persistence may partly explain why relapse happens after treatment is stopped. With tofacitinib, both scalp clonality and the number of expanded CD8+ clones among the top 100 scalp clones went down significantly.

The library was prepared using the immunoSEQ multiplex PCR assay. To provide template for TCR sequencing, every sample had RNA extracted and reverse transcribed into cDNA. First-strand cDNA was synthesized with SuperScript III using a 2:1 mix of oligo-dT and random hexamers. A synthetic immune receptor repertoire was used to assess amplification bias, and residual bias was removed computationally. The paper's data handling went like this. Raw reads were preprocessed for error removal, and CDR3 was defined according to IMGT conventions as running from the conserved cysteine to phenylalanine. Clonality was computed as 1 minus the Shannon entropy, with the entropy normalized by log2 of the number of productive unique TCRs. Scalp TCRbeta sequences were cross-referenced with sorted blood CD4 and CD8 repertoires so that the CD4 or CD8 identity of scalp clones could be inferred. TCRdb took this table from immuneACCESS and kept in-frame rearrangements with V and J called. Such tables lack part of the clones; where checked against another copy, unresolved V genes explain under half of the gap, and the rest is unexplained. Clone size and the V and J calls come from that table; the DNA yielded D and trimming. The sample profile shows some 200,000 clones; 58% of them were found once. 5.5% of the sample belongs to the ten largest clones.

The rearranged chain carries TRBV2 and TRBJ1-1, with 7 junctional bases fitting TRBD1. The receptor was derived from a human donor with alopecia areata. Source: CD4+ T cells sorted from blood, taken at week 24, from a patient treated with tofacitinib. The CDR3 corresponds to CASRGGRGANTEAFF. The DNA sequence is TGTGCCAGCAGGGGTGGCAGGGGGGCGAACACTGAAGCTTTCTTT.